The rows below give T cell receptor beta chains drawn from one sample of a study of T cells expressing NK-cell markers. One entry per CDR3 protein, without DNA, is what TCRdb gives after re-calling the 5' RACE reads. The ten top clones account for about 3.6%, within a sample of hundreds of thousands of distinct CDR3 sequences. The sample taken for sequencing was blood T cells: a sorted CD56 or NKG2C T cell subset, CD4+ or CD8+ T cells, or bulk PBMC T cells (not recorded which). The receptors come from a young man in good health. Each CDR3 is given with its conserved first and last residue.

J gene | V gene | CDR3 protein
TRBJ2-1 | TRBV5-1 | CASSSGLKWEEYNEQFF
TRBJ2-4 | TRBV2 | CASSEQIPRLAKNIQYF
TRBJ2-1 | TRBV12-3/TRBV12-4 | CASRSGTMNNEQFF
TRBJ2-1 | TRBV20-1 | CSASAPDRDDEQFF
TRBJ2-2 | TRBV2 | CASSAYSTGELFF
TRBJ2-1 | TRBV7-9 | CASSLARLAAHNEQFF
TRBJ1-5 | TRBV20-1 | CSAVQMLGQPQHF
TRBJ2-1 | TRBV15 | CATSRDAISNEFF
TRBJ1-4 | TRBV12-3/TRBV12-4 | CASSFVGREKLFF
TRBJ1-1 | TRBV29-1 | CSVDDRERGRSEAFF
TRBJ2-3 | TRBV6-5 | CASSYSLGGLAVSTDTQYF
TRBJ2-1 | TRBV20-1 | CSARPQGLAGDRVYNEQFF
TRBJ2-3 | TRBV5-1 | CASKLWPGQSTDTQYF
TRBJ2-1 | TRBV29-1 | CSVAAGGQTSYNEQFF
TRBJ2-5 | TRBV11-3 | CATGLAGLETQYF
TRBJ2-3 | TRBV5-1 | CASSLAFTDTQYF
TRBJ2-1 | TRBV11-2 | CASSLGLASGQQFF
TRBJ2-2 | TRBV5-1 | CASSVARGRTGELFF
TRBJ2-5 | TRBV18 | CASSLGQGLQETQYF
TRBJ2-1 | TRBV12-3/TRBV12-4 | CASSPVVAGGVEQFF
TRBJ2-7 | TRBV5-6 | CASSLFGLTREPYEQYF
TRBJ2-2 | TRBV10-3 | CAISSNIELTGELFF
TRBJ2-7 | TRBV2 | CASSGGPTYEQYF
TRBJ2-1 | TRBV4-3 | CASSQGTGSGEQFF
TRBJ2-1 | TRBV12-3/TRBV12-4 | CASSLAGGRDNEQFF
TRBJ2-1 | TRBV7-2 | CASHTRDNEQFF
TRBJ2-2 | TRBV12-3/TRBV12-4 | CASSYDSYEGTGELFF
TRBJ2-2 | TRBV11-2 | CASSILKTSGTTNTGELFF
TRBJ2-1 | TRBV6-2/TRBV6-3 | CASSLGLGRENEQFF
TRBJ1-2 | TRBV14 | CASSQDSWWGYTF
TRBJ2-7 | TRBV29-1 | CSVCWGTSGRSGDEQYF